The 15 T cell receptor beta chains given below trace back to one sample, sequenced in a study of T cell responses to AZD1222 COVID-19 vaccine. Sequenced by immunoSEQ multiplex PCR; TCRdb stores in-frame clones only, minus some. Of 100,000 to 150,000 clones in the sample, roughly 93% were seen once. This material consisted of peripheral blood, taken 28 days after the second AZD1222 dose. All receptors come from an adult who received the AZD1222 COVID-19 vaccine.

CDR3 residues: CASSLSGLNTEAFF. CDR3 nucleotide sequence: TGCGCCAGCAGCTTGTCAGGGCTGAACACTGAAGCTTTCTTT. The rearrangement links TRBV5-1 to TRBJ1-1; D is possibly TRBD1 (5 bases). Germline loops: CDR1 SGHRS, CDR2 YFSETQ. The V and J ends lost 1 base and 0 bases respectively, with 7 bases between them. The CDR3 totals 14 residues.

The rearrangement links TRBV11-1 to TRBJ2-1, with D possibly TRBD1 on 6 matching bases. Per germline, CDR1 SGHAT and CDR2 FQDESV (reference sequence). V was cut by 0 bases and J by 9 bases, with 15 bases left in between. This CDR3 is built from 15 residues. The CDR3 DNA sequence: TGTGCCAGCAGCTTAGCTTGGCAGGGGAGAGGTGAGCAGTTCTTC. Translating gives CASSLAWQGRGEQFF.

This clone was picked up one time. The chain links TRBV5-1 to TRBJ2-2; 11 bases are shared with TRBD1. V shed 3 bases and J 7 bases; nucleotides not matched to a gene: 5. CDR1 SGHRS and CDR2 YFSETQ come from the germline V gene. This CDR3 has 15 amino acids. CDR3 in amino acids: CASSSGQGVNGELFF. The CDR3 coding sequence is TGCGCCAGCAGCTCGGGACAGGGGGTTAACGGGGAGCTGTTTTTT.

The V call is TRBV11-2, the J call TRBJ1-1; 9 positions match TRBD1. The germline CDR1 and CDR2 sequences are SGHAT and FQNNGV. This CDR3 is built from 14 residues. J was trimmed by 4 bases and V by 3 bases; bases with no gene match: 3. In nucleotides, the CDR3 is TGTGCCAGCAGCTTCCAGACAGGGGGCACTGAAGCTTTCTTT. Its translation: CASSFQTGGTEAFF. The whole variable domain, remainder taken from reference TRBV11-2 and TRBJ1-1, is EAGVAQSPRYKIIEKRQSVAFWCNPISGHATLYWYQQILGQGPKLLIQFQNNGVVDDSQLPKDRFSAERLKGVDSTLKIQPAKLEDSAVYLCASSFQTGGTEAFFGQGTRLTVV.

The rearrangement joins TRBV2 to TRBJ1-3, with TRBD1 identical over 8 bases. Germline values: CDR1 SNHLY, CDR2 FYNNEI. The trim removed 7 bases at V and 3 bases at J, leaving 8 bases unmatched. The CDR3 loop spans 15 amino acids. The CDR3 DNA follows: TGTGCCAGCATTTACCAGGGGGCTAATGGAAACACCATATATTTT. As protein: CASIYQGANGNTIYF.

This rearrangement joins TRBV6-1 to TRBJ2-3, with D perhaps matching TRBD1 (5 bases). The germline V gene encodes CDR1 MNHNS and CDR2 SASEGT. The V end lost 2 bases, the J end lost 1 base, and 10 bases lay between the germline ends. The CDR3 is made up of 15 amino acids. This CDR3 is CASSEIVGGTDTQYF. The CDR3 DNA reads TGTGCCAGCAGTGAAATCGTAGGGGGCACAGATACGCAGTATTTT.

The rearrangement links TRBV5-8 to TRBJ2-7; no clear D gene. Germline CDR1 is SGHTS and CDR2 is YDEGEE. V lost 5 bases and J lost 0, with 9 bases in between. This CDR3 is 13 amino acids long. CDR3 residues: CASSLTSSYEQYF. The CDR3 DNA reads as TGTGCCAGCAGTCTCACGAGCTCCTACGAGCAGTACTTC.

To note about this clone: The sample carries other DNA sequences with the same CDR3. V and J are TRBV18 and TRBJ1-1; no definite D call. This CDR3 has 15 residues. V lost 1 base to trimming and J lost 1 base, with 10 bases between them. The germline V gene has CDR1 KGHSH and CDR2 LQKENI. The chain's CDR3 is CASSPQGGGNTEAFF. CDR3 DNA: TGTGCCAGCTCACCACAGGGAGGCGGGAACACTGAAGCTTTCTTT.

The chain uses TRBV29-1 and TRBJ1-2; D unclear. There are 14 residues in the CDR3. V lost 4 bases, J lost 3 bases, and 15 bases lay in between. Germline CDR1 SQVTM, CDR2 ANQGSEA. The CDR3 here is CSVATSGSDYGYTF. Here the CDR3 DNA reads TGCAGCGTTGCCACGAGTGGGTCGGACTATGGCTACACCTTC.

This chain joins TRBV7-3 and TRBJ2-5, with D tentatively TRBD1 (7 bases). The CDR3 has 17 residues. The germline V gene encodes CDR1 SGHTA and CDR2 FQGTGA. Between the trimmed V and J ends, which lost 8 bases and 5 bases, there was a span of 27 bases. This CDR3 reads CASSAAPTTGRLETQYF. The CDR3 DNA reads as TGTGCCAGCTCCGCCGCCCCAACGACAGGGAGGTTGGAGACCCAGTACTTC.

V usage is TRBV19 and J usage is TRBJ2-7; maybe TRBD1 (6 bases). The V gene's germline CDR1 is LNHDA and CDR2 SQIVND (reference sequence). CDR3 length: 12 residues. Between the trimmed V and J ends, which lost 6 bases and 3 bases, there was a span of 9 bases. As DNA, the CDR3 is TGTGCCAGTAGGAGGGACAACTACGAGCAGTACTTC. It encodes CASRRDNYEQYF.

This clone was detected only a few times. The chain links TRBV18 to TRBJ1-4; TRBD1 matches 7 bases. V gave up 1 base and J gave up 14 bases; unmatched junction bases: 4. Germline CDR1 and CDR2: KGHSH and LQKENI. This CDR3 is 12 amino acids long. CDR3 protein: CASSPRTGVLFF. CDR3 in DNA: TGTGCCAGCTCACCACGTACAGGGGTTCTGTTTTTT.

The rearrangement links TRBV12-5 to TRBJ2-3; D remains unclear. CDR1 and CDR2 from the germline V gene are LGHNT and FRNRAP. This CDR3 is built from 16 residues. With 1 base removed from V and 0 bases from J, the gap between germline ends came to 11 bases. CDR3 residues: CASGLGLDRSTDTQYF. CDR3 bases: TGTGCTAGTGGTTTGGGGTTAGACCGTAGCACAGATACGCAGTATTTT.

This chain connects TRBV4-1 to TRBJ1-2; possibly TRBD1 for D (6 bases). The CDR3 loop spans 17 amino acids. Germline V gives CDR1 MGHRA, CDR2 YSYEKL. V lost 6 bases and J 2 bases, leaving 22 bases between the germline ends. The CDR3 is CASRQSPATGTNYGYTF. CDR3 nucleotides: TGCGCCAGCAGGCAAAGTCCGGCTACAGGGACCAACTATGGCTACACCTTC.

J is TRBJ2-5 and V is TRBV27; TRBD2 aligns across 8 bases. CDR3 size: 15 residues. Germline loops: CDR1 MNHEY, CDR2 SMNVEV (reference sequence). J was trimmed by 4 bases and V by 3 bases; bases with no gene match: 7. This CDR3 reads CASSFGRARAETQYF. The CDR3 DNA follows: TGTGCCAGCAGTTTCGGGAGGGCGAGGGCAGAGACCCAGTACTTC.